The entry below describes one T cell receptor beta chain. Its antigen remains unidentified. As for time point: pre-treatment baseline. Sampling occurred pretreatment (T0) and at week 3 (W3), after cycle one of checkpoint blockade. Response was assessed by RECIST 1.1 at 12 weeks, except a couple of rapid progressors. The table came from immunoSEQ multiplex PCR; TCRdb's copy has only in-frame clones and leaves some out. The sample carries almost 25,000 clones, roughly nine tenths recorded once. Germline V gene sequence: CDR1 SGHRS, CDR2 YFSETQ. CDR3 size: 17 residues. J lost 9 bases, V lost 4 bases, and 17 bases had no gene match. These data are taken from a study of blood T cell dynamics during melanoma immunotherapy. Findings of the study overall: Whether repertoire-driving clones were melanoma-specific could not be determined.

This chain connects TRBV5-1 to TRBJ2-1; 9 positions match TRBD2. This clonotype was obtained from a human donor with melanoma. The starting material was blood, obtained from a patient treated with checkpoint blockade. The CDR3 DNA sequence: TGCGCCAGCAGCAAGGGGGGCCCTAGCGGGACCAACGGTGAGCAGTTCTTC. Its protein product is CASSKGGPSGTNGEQFF.